This T cell receptor (beta chain) was identified in a study of blood T cell repertoires in COVID-19. Some clones are missing from TCRdb's copy, which holds only in-frame ones; the method was immunoSEQ multiplex PCR. The sample includes 110,000 to 150,000 clones, around nine tenths of them seen just once. This CDR3 region has 16 residues. V gave up 1 base and J gave up 5 bases; unmatched junction bases: 11. Germline V CDR1 and CDR2: SGHRS, YFSETQ. The sample comprised peripheral blood. This receptor was obtained from a human donor in a cohort sampled during active COVID-19. This sequence joins TRBV5-1 and TRBJ1-1; TRBD1 matches 7 bases. This CDR3 reads CASSLRGGEGNTEAFF. In DNA, the CDR3 is TGCGCCAGCAGCTTGAGAGGGGGCGAGGGGAATACTGAAGCTTTCTTT.